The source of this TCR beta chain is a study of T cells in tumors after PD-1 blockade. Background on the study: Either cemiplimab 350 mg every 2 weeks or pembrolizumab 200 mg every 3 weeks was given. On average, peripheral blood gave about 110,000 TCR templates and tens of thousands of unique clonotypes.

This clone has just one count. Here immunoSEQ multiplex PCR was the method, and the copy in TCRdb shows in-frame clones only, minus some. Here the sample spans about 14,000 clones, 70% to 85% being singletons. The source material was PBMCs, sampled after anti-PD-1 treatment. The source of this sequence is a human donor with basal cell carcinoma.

CDR3 protein: CASSRGRSSTNYGYTF. CDR3 DNA: TGTGCCAGCAGTCGAGGACGGAGCTCTACTAACTATGGCTACACCTTC. This chain uses TRBV27 with TRBJ1-2; the D is unclear. The CDR3 is 16 residues long. Germline V CDR1 and CDR2: MNHEY, SMNVEV (reference sequence). Trimming removed 5 bases from V and 0 bases from J, with 16 bases in between.